Below, 12 T cell receptor beta chains from the same sample are listed, as sequenced in a study of cytomegalovirus exposure and HLA in healthy donors. The PCR employed 60 Vbeta primers together with 13 Jbeta primers. Using immunoSEQ multiplex PCR, the repertoire was profiled, and TCRdb retains in-frame clones only, with some absent. The sample has about 89,000 clones, less than 80% seen once. The specimen sequenced was PBMCs. These receptors all come from a young man in good health and CMV-seronegative.

This rearrangement joins TRBV28 to TRBJ1-1, with no clear D. V lost 3 bases, J lost 2 bases, and 13 bases lay in between. Per germline, CDR1 MDHEN and CDR2 SYDVKM. The CDR3 runs 15 residues. CDR3 residues: CASSLRLVKNTEAFF. CDR3 sequence (DNA): TGTGCCAGCAGTTTGCGTCTCGTGAAAAACACTGAAGCTTTCTTT.

The DNA for the CDR3 is TGTGCCATCAGTGTCGCGGGGGATGCAGATACGCAGTATTTT. Protein product: CAISVAGDADTQYF. The rearrangement joins TRBV10-3 to TRBJ2-3; 7 bases align to TRBD2. Germline V gene data show CDR1 as ENHRY and CDR2 as SYGVKD. The J segment lost 4 bases and the V segment lost 4 bases, leaving 5 bases of the junction unmatched. This CDR3 contains 14 residues.

This chain joins TRBV18 and TRBJ2-5; D unclear. Trimming cost V 5 bases and J 2 bases, with 12 bases left between them. The length of the CDR3 is 14 residues. In germline, CDR1 is KGHSH, CDR2 LQKENI. The CDR3 is CASSTRALQETQYF. CDR3 sequence (DNA): TGTGCCAGCTCAACCCGAGCCCTTCAAGAGACCCAGTACTTC.

This clone was detected only a few times. The genes are TRBV27 and TRBJ1-1, with 8 bases matching TRBD1. With V trimmed by 6 bases and J by 4 bases, 7 bases remained unmatched. The CDR3 is 14 residues long. Germline CDR1 is MNHEY and CDR2 is SMNVEV (reference sequence). The CDR3 bases are TGTGCCAGCAGCCACGGACAGGGTTCCACTGAAGCTTTCTTT. This encodes CASSHGQGSTEAFF.

This chain connects TRBV9 to TRBJ2-2; D possibly corresponds to TRBD2 (5 bases). This CDR3 is 13 amino acids long. The germline gives CDR1 SGDLS, CDR2 YYNGEE. The V gene lost 3 bases and the J gene lost 6 bases, with 9 bases spanning the gap. The CDR3 DNA sequence: TGTGCCAGCAGCGCATACGGGGCCGGGGAGCTGTTTTTT. Amino acid sequence: CASSAYGAGELFF.

The CDR3: CASSDSSGRTDTQYF. Here the CDR3 DNA reads TGTGCCAGCAGTGACTCCTCAGGGCGCACAGATACGCAGTATTTT. The chain links TRBV6-4 to TRBJ2-3, with D perhaps matching TRBD1 (5 bases). Germline V gene sequence: CDR1 MRHNA, CDR2 SNTAGT. The CDR3 is 15 amino acids. Between the trimmed V and J ends, which lost 0 bases and 1 base, there was a span of 8 bases.

V usage is TRBV18 and J usage is TRBJ2-7; 9 nucleotides align to TRBD1. V lost 3 bases to trimming and J lost 3 bases; unmatched junction nucleotides: 3. The CDR3 is 14 residues long. Germline loops: CDR1 KGHSH, CDR2 LQKENI. CDR3 loop: CASSPSGQGYEQYF. CDR3 coding DNA: TGTGCCAGCTCACCCTCGGGACAGGGCTACGAGCAGTACTTC.

The chain joins TRBV28 to TRBJ2-2, with D perhaps TRBD1 (5 bases). Deletions cut 3 bases from V and 8 bases from J, with 22 bases between. This CDR3 is built from 17 residues. Germline CDR1 reads MDHEN; CDR2 reads SYDVKM. Here the CDR3 reads CASSFPQGGRLGGELFF. CDR3 DNA: TGTGCCAGCAGTTTTCCCCAGGGCGGACGTCTGGGGGGGGAGCTGTTTTTT.

The gene calls are TRBV5-1 and TRBJ2-3; 7 positions match TRBD2. With V trimmed by 2 bases and J by 5 bases, 11 bases remained unmatched. This CDR3 has 16 residues. Germline V CDR1 and CDR2: SGHRS, YFSETQ. CDR3 sequence reads: CASSFIVLAEIDTQYF. The CDR3 DNA is TGCGCCAGCAGCTTCATTGTCCTAGCGGAGATAGATACGCAGTATTTT.

The rearrangement links TRBV9 to TRBJ1-5; a possible D gene is TRBD1 (5 bases). The CDR3 totals 13 residues. Germline V gives CDR1 SGDLS, CDR2 YYNGEE. Between the trimmed V and J ends, which lost 2 bases and 6 bases, there was a span of 9 bases. CDR3 amino acids: CASSVQGGQPQHF. The CDR3 DNA reads as TGTGCCAGCAGCGTGCAGGGAGGTCAGCCCCAGCATTTT.

This clone is termed medium-sized. This chain uses TRBV4-3 with TRBJ1-5, with 7 bases aligning to TRBD1. This CDR3 region has 14 residues. With V trimmed by 3 bases and J by 4 bases, 3 bases remained unmatched. Germline values: CDR1 LGHNA, CDR2 YSLEER. In DNA, the CDR3 is TGCGCCAGCAGCCAGACAGGGCTAAATCAGCCCCAGCATTTT. Translation gives CASSQTGLNQPQHF.

The chain uses TRBV19 and TRBJ1-5, with D uncertain. Germline V gene sequence: CDR1 LNHDA, CDR2 SQIVND (reference sequence). This CDR3 has 19 amino acids. The V gene lost 3 bases and the J gene lost 0 bases, with 21 bases spanning the gap. The CDR3 spells CASSIGTPQVLLSNQPQHF. Here the CDR3 DNA reads TGTGCCAGTAGTATCGGTACCCCCCAGGTCCTCCTTAGCAATCAGCCCCAGCATTTT.